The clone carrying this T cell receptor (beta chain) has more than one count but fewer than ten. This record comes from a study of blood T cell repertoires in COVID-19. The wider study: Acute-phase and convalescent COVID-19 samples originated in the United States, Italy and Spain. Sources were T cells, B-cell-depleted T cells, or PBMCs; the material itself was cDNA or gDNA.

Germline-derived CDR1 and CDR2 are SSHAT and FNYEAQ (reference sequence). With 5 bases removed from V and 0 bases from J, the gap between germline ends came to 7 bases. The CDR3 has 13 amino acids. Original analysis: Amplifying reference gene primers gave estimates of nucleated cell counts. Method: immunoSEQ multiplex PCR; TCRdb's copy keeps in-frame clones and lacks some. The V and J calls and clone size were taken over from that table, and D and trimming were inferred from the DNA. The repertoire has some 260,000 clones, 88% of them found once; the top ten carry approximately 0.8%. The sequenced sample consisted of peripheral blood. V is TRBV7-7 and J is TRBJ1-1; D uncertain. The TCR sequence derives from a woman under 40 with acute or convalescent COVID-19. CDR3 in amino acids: CASSHRVNTEAFF. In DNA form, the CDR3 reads TGTGCCAGCAGCCACCGGGTGAACACTGAAGCTTTCTTT. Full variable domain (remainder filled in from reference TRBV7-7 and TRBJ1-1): GAGVSQSPRYKVTKRGQDVTLRCDPISSHATLYWYQQALGQGPEFLTYFNYEAQPDKSGLPSDRFSAERPEGSISTLTIQRTEQRDSAMYRCASSHRVNTEAFFGQGTRLTVV.